These T cell receptor beta chains were read from a single sample in a study of cytomegalovirus exposure and HLA in healthy donors. Produced via immunoSEQ multiplex PCR; TCRdb's table is partial and in-frame only. Here the sample table reports roughly 110,000 clones. The sample consisted of PBMCs. These receptor sequences come from a man in his thirties or forties in good health and CMV-seronegative. Both conserved end residues are part of each CDR3.

>TRBV2|TRBJ2-7|13
CASSPRQVYEQYF
>TRBV7-3|TRBJ2-5|15
CASSITGLARETQYF
>TRBV5-6|TRBJ1-5|15
CASTTTGPGNQPQHF
>TRBV19|TRBJ1-5|14
CASSLTAGVQPQHF
>TRBV7-9|TRBJ1-6|12
CASSLSVPPLHF
>TRBV4-1|TRBJ2-4|14
CASSQGDSSNIQYF
>TRBV28|TRBJ1-5|15
CASSLIPGGNQPQHF
>TRBV27|TRBJ1-1|15
CASSPRDIGDTEAFF
>TRBV27|TRBJ2-5|14
CASSSLGHQETQYF
>TRBV6-5|TRBJ2-5|15
CASRLAGADQETQYF
>TRBV11-2|TRBJ2-3|15
CASSGAAAGVDTQYF
>TRBV7-8|TRBJ1-6|15
CASSLFLDRGSPLHF
>TRBV11-3|TRBJ2-7|18
CASSIGPGTHEGSYEQYF
>TRBV5-1|TRBJ1-1|14
CASSLEVANTEAFF
>TRBV15|TRBJ2-3|17
CATSEAPPGAGTDTQYF
>TRBV5-1|TRBJ2-1|15
CASSLKTGGSNEQFF
>TRBV27|TRBJ2-7|15
CASSFTAGGSYEQYF
>TRBV5-1|TRBJ2-1|15
CASSGDRSLGNEQFF
>TRBV7-2|TRBJ1-4|14
CASSYRRTNEKLFF
>TRBV18|TRBJ1-4|13
CASSDRGSEKLFF
>TRBV6-5|TRBJ1-1|15
CASSWDRTMNTEAFF
>TRBV6-5|TRBJ1-1|14
CASTPTALNTEAFF
>TRBV30|TRBJ1-6|14
CACRQSSYNSPLHF
>TRBV6-5|TRBJ1-6|14
CASSYEIDNSPLHF
>TRBV28|TRBJ1-6|18
CASSLWSIVSVRNSPLHF